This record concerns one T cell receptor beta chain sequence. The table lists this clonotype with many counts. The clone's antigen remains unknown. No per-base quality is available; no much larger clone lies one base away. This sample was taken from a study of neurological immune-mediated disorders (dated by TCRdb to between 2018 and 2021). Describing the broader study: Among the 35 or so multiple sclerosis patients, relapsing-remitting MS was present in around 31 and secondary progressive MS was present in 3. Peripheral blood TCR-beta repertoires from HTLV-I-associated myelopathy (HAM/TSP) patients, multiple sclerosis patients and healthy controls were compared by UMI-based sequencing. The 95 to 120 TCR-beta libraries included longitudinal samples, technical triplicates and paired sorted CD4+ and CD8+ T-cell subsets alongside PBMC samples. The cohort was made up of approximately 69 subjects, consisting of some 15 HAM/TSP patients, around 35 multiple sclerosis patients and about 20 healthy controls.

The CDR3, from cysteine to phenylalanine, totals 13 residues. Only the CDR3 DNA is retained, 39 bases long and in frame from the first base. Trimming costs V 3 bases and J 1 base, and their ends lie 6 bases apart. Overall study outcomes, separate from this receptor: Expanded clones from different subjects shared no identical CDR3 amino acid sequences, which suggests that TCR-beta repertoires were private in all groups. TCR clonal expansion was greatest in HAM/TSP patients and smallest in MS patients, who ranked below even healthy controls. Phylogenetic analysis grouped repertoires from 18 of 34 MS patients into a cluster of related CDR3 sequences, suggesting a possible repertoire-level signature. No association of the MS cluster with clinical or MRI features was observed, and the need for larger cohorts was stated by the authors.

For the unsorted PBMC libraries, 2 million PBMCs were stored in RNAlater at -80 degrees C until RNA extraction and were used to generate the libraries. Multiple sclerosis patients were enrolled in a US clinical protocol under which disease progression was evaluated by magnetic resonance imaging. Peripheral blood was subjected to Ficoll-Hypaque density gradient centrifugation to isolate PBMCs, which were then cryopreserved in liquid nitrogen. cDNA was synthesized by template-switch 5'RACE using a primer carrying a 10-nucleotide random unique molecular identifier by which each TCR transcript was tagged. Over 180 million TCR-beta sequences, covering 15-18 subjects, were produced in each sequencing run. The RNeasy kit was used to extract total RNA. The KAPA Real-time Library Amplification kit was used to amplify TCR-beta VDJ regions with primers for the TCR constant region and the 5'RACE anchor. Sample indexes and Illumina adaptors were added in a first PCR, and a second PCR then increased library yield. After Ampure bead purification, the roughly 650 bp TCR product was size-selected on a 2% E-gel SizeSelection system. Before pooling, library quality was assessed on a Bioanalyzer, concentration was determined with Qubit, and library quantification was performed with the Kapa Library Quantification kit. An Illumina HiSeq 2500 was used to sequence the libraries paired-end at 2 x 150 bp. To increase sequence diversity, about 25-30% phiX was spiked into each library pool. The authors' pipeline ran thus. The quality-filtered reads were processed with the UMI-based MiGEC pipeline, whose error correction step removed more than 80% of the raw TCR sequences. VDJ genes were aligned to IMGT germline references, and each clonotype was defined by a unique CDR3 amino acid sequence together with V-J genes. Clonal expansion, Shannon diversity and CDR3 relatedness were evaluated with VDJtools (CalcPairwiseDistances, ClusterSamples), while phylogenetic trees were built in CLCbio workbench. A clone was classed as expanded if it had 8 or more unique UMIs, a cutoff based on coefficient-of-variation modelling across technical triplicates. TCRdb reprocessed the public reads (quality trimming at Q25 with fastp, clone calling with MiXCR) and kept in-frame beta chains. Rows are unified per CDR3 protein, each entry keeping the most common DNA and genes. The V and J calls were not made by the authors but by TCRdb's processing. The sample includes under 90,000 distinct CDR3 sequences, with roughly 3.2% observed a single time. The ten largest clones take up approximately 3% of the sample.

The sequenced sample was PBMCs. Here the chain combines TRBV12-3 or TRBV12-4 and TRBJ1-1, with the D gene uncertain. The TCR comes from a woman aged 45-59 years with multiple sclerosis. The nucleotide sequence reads TGTGCCAGCAGTTTTTATACGAACACTGAAGCTTTCTTT. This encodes CASSFYTNTEAFF.